The TCR beta chain described here comes from a study of T cells in Graves' hyperthyroidism and ophthalmopathy. This clonotype was found many times. The CDR3 regions of TCR beta were amplified from RNA transcripts. The study used the HTBI primer set for a first-round RT-PCR of the TCR CDR3. A single record per CDR3 protein comes from TCRdb applying MiXCR to the multiplex PCR reads. The profile shows 370,000 or so distinct CDR3 sequences, approximately 15% of them singletons. This clonotype was obtained from a woman younger than 30 with Graves' hyperthyroidism that later progressed to Graves' ophthalmopathy. Sequences were obtained from blood.

This CDR3 is CASRSAGVSTEAFF. DNA of the CDR3: TGTGCCAGCAGGTCGGCAGGGGTGAGCACTGAAGCTTTCTTT. This rearrangement joins TRBV6-1 to TRBJ1-1, with TRBD1 as a possible D gene (6 bases). The germline V and J ends were trimmed by 6 bases and 4 bases, with 15 bases remaining between them. The CDR3 is 14 residues long. In germline, CDR1 is MNHNS, CDR2 SASEGT.